This T cell receptor beta chain is drawn from a study of CD8+CD57+ T cells in acquired aplastic anemia (dated by TCRdb to the late 2010s). About the full investigation: A mean of around 3.2 ug of DNA, ranging from roughly 0.17 to 30 ug, was extracted from sorted CD4+ and CD8+ cells. Mean read counts for healthy donor samples were about 9.8 million for CD4+ cells and 11.0 million for CD8+ cells.

The CDR3 runs 15 amino acids, cysteine and phenylalanine included. Solely the CDR3 DNA is kept, with 45 bases framed from the first base. The germline V and J ends show losses of 0 bases and 7 bases respectively, and no gene match explains 3 bases of the junction. CDR1 MRHNA and CDR2 SNTAGT were looked up in the germline V gene. On this clonotype itself: Its antigen target is currently unknown. The record has no base qualities; no much larger clone is one base away.

TCR repertoires of sorted CD4+ and CD8+ blood T cells from severe aplastic anemia patients and healthy subjects were deep-sequenced in the study. Ficoll-Paque density gradient centrifugation was used to isolate peripheral blood mononuclear cells. Before DNA extraction, CD4+ and CD8+ T cells were sorted with FACS or magnetic beads. Results and caveats for the whole study, not just this receptor: Roughly 30 CD8+ CDR3 sequences were shared between patients and controls but appeared highly expressed in patients and within their immunodominant clones. No significant difference in CD8+ Simpson's diversity was found between patients and healthy controls (P=0.060).

Genomic DNA was used as template for profiling of TCR beta VDJ combinations and CDR3 sequences. An Illumina HiSeq 2000 was used for TCR repertoire sequencing. The authors' pipeline ran thus. Repertoires were assessed using TRBV/TRBJ rearrangement plots, CDR3 size and DJ length profiles, and Simpson's diversity index. The most abundant DNA sequence in the deep sequencing data was defined as the immunodominant clone. CDR3 amino acid sequences were checked for sharing across subjects and were also compared against the VDJdb database and published repertoires. TCRdb took the public reads, trimmed them with fastp at Q25, ran MiXCR for clone calling and kept in-frame beta chains. Duplicate CDR3 protein sequences are folded into a single record with the most common DNA and genes. None of the V and J calls come from the authors' own analysis; TCRdb made them. The table for this sample lists about 190,000 distinct CDR3 sequences; around 50% of them were counted only once. Of the sample, 16% falls within the top ten clones.

Sequenced: sorted CD4+, CD8+, or CD8+CD57+ T cells (not recorded which) from PBMCs. The sequence came from a human donor in good health, serving as a control. The receptor chain draws on TRBV6-4 and TRBJ1-6; 7 central nucleotides agree with TRBD1. The DNA sequence is given as TGTGCCAGCAGTGACTCTGGGACAGACAATTCACCCCTCCACTTT. Translation gives CASSDSGTDNSPLHF.